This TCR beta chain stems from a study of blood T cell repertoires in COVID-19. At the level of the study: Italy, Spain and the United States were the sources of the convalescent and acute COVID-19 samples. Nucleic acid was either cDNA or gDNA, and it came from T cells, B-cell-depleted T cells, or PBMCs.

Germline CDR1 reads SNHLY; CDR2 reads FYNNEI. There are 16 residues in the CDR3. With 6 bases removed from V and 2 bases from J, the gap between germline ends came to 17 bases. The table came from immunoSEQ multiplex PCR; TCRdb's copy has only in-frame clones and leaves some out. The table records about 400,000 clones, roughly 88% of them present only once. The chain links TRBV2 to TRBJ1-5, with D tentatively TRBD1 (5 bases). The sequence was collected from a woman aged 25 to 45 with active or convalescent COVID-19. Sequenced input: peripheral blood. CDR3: CASSVVGDFGNQPQHF. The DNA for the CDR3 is TGTGCCAGCAGCGTGGTAGGGGATTTTGGCAATCAGCCCCAGCATTTT.